This T cell receptor beta chain comes out of a study of T cell responses to AZD1222 COVID-19 vaccine. Germline values: CDR1 ENHRY, CDR2 SYGVKD. Deletions cut 4 bases from V and 2 bases from J, with 8 bases between. The CDR3 runs to 13 residues. Concerning this clone itself: Its cognate antigen is unknown.

Some clones are missing from TCRdb's copy, which holds only in-frame ones; the method was immunoSEQ multiplex PCR. The sample contains 100,000 to 120,000 clones, approximately 94% of which appear only once. The study's findings and limits: In a largely white British group with more females than males, clonal diversity was possibly underestimated.

The source was peripheral blood, collected 28 days after the second AZD1222 dose. V gene TRBV10-3 combines with J gene TRBJ1-1; D remains unclear. This receptor was obtained from an adult who received the AZD1222 COVID-19 vaccine. CDR3 region: CAISVSGNTEAFF. The CDR3 DNA reads as TGTGCCATCAGTGTTTCGGGTAACACTGAAGCTTTCTTT.